This TCR beta chain appears in the sequencing data of a study of T cells of healthy individuals. CDR3 size: 15 residues. Trimming left V 3 bases short and J 2 bases short, with 11 bases between. Germline V lookup: CDR1 ENHRY, CDR2 SYGVKD. TCRdb reprocessed the 5' RACE reads via MiXCR and lists one record per CDR3 protein. The profile covers around 63,000 distinct CDR3 sequences, with 15% to 20% appearing a single time and about 4.4% taken by the ten largest. This clonotype was detected ten times or more. The sequence was collected from a human donor in good health. The chain couples TRBV10-3 to TRBJ1-5; D call uncertain. CDR3 amino acids: CAISDPRSGNQPQHF. For the CDR3, the DNA is TGTGCCATCAGTGACCCGAGGTCGGGCAATCAGCCCCAGCATTTT.